The entry that follows covers one T cell receptor (beta chain) sequence. Its antigen is undetermined. This sample was taken from a study of T cell responses to AZD1222 COVID-19 vaccine. Overall study findings and caveats: Variant regions that are unmutated are reportedly the target of nearly half of spike-specific TCRs. Recipients of two AZD1222 doses showed rising Spike-specific TCR breadth and depth. Most donors were white British, females outnumbered males, and clonal diversity was possibly underestimated.

The assay was immunoSEQ multiplex PCR, and TCRdb's table has in-frame clones only and misses some. The data contain about 150,000 clones, approximately 92% of them singletons. V lost 1 base, J lost 4 bases, and 8 bases lay in between. Germline V gene sequence: CDR1 GTSNPN, CDR2 SVGIG (reference sequence). CDR3 length: 13 residues. Pooling covered second doses at about 4 or about 12 weeks. The clonotype originates from an adult who received the AZD1222 COVID-19 vaccine. Specimen: peripheral blood, collected 28 days after the second AZD1222 dose. This chain joins TRBV30 and TRBJ1-3; D remains unclear. The CDR3 reads CAWSADVGNTIYF. The DNA for the CDR3 is TGTGCCTGGAGTGCGGACGTAGGAAACACCATATATTTT. The variable domain in full, completed from reference TRBV30 and TRBJ1-3, reads SQTIHQWPATLVQPVGSPLSLECTVEGTSNPNLYWYRQAAGRGLQLLFYSVGIGQISSEVPQNLSASRPQDRQFILSSKKLLLSDSGFYLCAWSADVGNTIYFGEGSWLTVV.